The 23 T cell receptor beta chains given below trace back to one sample, sequenced in a study of cytomegalovirus exposure and HLA in healthy donors. Researchers ran the PCR with 60 Vbeta and 13 Jbeta primers. Using immunoSEQ multiplex PCR, the repertoire was profiled, and TCRdb retains in-frame clones only, with some absent. The sample holds about 160,000 clones, 70% to 80% seen once. The sequenced sample was PBMCs. These TCRs come from a man aged 25-40 years in good health and CMV-seropositive.

This clone occurred a few times. The rearrangement links TRBV10-3 to TRBJ1-1; D unclear. The germline V gene has CDR1 ENHRY and CDR2 SYGVKD. V shed 4 bases and J shed 5 bases, with 11 bases lying between them. The length of the CDR3 is 13 residues. The CDR3 bases are TGTGCCATCAGTGGACGGAGGGATACTGAAGCTTTCTTT. It codes for CAISGRRDTEAFF.

The rearrangement uses TRBV6-1 and TRBJ1-2; D uncertain. This CDR3 comprises 13 residues. Per the germline V gene, CDR1 is MNHNS and CDR2 is SASEGT. Between the trimmed V and J ends, which lost 2 bases and 8 bases, there was a span of 12 bases. The CDR3: CASSERERQGYTF. In DNA, the CDR3 is TGTGCCAGCAGTGAACGAGAGCGTCAGGGCTACACCTTC.

V and J are TRBV6-6 and TRBJ2-7; the match to TRBD2 covers 8 bases. CDR1 is MNHNY and CDR2 is SVGAGI in the germline V gene (reference sequence). There are 16 residues in the CDR3. V was clipped by 2 bases and J by 0 bases; unmatched bases: 6. This CDR3 reads CASSYRGGLSSYEQYF. Written as DNA, the CDR3 is TGTGCCAGCAGTTACCGGGGGGGGCTAAGCTCCTACGAGCAGTACTTC.

The V and J genes are TRBV5-1 and TRBJ2-3; 8 bases align to TRBD2. Germline V gene data show CDR1 as SGHRS and CDR2 as YFSETQ. The CDR3 totals 16 residues. V was clipped by 4 bases and J by 4 bases; unmatched bases: 11. CDR3 nucleotide sequence: TGCGCCAGCAGCGTTGGCAGCGGGGGCCCCGCAGATACGCAGTATTTT. Translating it yields CASSVGSGGPADTQYF.

The gene calls are TRBV12-5 and TRBJ1-5; TRBD1 might be the D (6 bases). The length of the CDR3 is 14 residues. Trimming stripped 4 bases from V and 3 bases from J, with 10 bases between. CDR1 and CDR2 from the germline V gene are LGHNT and FRNRAP. The CDR3 here is CASGSGQNNQPQHF. The CDR3 nucleotides read TGTGCTAGTGGTTCCGGACAGAACAATCAGCCCCAGCATTTT.

J is TRBJ2-2 and V is TRBV7-9; 8 bases match TRBD1. The CDR3 extends over 15 amino acids. V lost 5 bases and J lost 7; bases outside the gene matches: 9. Germline V gene sequence: CDR1 SEHNR, CDR2 FQNEAQ (reference sequence). The DNA for the CDR3 is TGTGCCAGCAGCCGGACAGGGACGAACTTCGGGGAGCTGTTTTTT. This translates into CASSRTGTNFGELFF.

This clone was detected only once. The chain recombines TRBV18 with TRBJ1-3; D perhaps matches TRBD1 (6 bases). Trimming removed 1 base from V and 0 bases from J, with 7 bases in between. CDR1 KGHSH and CDR2 LQKENI come from the germline V gene. This CDR3 has 15 residues. CDR3 in amino acids: CASSPQDSSGNTIYF. CDR3 bases: TGTGCCAGCTCACCACAGGACAGCTCTGGAAACACCATATATTTT.

The chain couples TRBV18 to TRBJ2-5, with unresolved D. Germline-derived CDR1 and CDR2 are KGHSH and LQKENI. The CDR3 runs to 14 residues. The V and J ends lost 3 bases and 2 bases respectively, with 10 bases between them. CDR3 coding DNA: TGTGCCAGCTCACCCCCTAATGAACAAGAGACCCAGTACTTC. Its translation is CASSPPNEQETQYF.

The V call is TRBV11-2, the J call TRBJ1-3; a possible D gene is TRBD1 (6 bases). The CDR3 covers 13 residues. Germline V CDR1 and CDR2: SGHAT, FQNNGV. V was pared by 3 bases and J by 8 bases, with 11 bases between. The DNA for the CDR3 is TGTGCCAGCAGCTTGGGGGCGCGGGACACCATATATTTT. As protein: CASSLGARDTIYF.

This clone was seen more than once but under ten times. V usage is TRBV4-1 and J usage is TRBJ1-3, with D possibly matching TRBD1 (5 bases). This CDR3 region has 18 residues. The V end was cut by 3 bases, the J end by 0 bases, with 18 bases between. Germline V gene sequence: CDR1 MGHRA, CDR2 YSYEKL. The CDR3 spells CASSQGGVRGASGNTIYF. The CDR3 nucleotides read TGCGCCAGCAGCCAGGGGGGAGTTCGTGGAGCCTCTGGAAACACCATATATTTT.

The rearrangement joins TRBV9 to TRBJ2-2; perhaps TRBD2 as D (6 bases). This CDR3 spans 16 amino acids. Trimming removed 1 base at V and 5 bases at J, with 15 bases between. In germline, CDR1 is SGDLS, CDR2 YYNGEE. In DNA form, the CDR3 reads TGTGCCAGCAGCGTATTGGCCGGGGGACGGACCGGGGAGCTGTTTTTT. Protein sequence: CASSVLAGGRTGELFF.

The rearrangement uses TRBV2 and TRBJ2-7; 7 positions agree with TRBD1. Germline assignment: CDR1 SNHLY and CDR2 FYNNEI. V shed 8 bases and J 2 bases; nucleotides not matched to a gene: 6. The CDR3 length is 13 residues. CDR3 residues: CASGQATTYEQYF. The CDR3 nucleotides are TGTGCCAGCGGACAGGCGACGACCTACGAGCAGTACTTC. Full variable domain (rest looked up from reference TRBV2 and TRBJ2-7): EPEVTQTPSHQVTQMGQEVILRCVPISNHLYFYWYRQILGQKVEFLVSFYNNEISEKSEIFDDQFSVERPDGSNFTLKIRSTKLEDSAMYFCASGQATTYEQYFGPGTRLTVT.

With regard to this clone: This specimen includes other DNA sequences encoding the same CDR3. V gene TRBV7-9 combines with J gene TRBJ2-7; TRBD1 aligns across 7 bases. V was clipped by 5 bases and J by 2 bases; unmatched bases: 6. The length of the CDR3 is 14 residues. Germline V CDR1 and CDR2: SEHNR, FQNEAQ (reference sequence). CDR3 DNA sequence: TGTGCCAGCAGCCCAGGACAGGTCCCCTACGAGCAGTACTTC. Translated: CASSPGQVPYEQYF. Supplemented by reference TRBV7-9 and TRBJ2-7, the full variable domain reads DTGVSQNPRHKITKRGQNVTFRCDPISEHNRLYWYRQTLGQGPEFLTYFQNEAQLEKSRLLSDRFSAERPKGSFSTLEIQRTEQGDSAMYLCASSPGQVPYEQYFGPGTRLTVT.

V gene TRBV7-2 combines with J gene TRBJ1-5; unclear D gene. Per germline, CDR1 SGHTA and CDR2 FQGNSA. Trimming took off 4 bases at V and 4 bases at J, with 5 bases between the two ends. The CDR3 length is 12 residues. CDR3 in DNA: TGTGCCAGCAGCTCACTTAATCAGCCCCAGCATTTT. Its protein product is CASSSLNQPQHF.

This clone was picked up a small number of times. V is TRBV4-2 and J is TRBJ1-5; 7 bases align to TRBD1. The V gene end was trimmed by 5 bases and the J gene end by 1 base; junction bases not matched to a gene: 8. Looked up from germline, CDR1 is LGHNA and CDR2 is YNFKEQ. The CDR3 extends over 16 amino acids. The CDR3 bases are TGTGCCAGCAGCGAACAGGGGCGGTCGAGCAATCAGCCCCAGCATTTT. Translated, it gives CASSEQGRSSNQPQHF.

This clone was recorded a few times. The V and J genes are TRBV19 and TRBJ2-7, with TRBD2 identical over 10 bases. Germline V gene lookup returns CDR1 LNHDA and CDR2 SQIVND (reference sequence). The ends lost 7 bases at V and 7 bases at J; junction bases unmatched: 7. CDR3 length: 13 amino acids. CDR3 DNA sequence: TGTGCCAGTATGCCTAGCGGGGGTGATGAGCAGTACTTC. Residues: CASMPSGGDEQYF.

The rearrangement uses TRBV27 and TRBJ1-2; tentatively, D is TRBD1 (5 bases). This CDR3 contains 12 residues. V lost 8 bases to trimming and J lost 4 bases, with 11 bases between them. Germline CDR1 and CDR2: MNHEY and SMNVEV (reference sequence). Here the CDR3 DNA reads TGTGCCAGCCGGGGACTCCTCTATGGCTACACCTTC. Its protein product is CASRGLLYGYTF.

J is TRBJ2-5 and V is TRBV7-2, with 9 bases matching TRBD1. This CDR3 is 13 amino acids long. J was trimmed by 10 bases and V by 5 bases; bases with no gene match: 8. Germline V gives CDR1 SGHTA, CDR2 FQGNSA. CDR3 in DNA: TGTGCCAGCAGCCTAGGGACAGGGTGGGACCAGTACTTC. It encodes CASSLGTGWDQYF.

This clone was observed a handful of times. V usage is TRBV7-2 and J usage is TRBJ2-5, with D possibly matching TRBD1 (5 bases). The germline V gene encodes CDR1 SGHTA and CDR2 FQGNSA. The length of the CDR3 is 14 residues. Between the trimmed V and J ends, which lost 5 bases and 4 bases, there was a span of 14 bases. The CDR3 loop is CASSPVTGGETQYF. The CDR3 bases are TGTGCCAGCAGCCCCGTTACAGGTGGAGAGACCCAGTACTTC.

The gene calls are TRBV6-5 and TRBJ2-7; TRBD2 agrees at 9 bases. The CDR3 has 14 amino acids. V lost 7 bases and J lost 2; bases outside the gene matches: 6. The germline CDR1 and CDR2 sequences are MNHEY and SVGAGI. The CDR3 here is CASISLAGPYEQYF. The CDR3 DNA sequence: TGTGCCAGCATTTCACTAGCGGGCCCCTACGAGCAGTACTTC.

The chain carries TRBV7-6 and TRBJ2-2, with 11 bases that match TRBD1. V was clipped by 1 base and J by 6 bases; unmatched bases: 1. From germline, CDR1 is SGHVS and CDR2 FNYEAQ. This CDR3 contains 15 residues. DNA of the CDR3: TGTGCCAGCAGCTTAGGGACAGGGGGCCCCGGGGAGCTGTTTTTT. Encoded protein: CASSLGTGGPGELFF.

The chain combines TRBV7-2 with TRBJ2-7, with 12 bases matching TRBD2. The CDR3 has 17 residues. V dropped 5 bases and J dropped 1; count of bases not matched to a gene: 9. CDR1 and CDR2 (germline): SGHTA, FQGNSA. CDR3: CASSATSGGPLSYEQYF. The CDR3 coding sequence is TGTGCCAGCAGCGCCACTAGCGGGGGGCCCTTATCCTACGAGCAGTACTTC. The full variable domain, completed using reference TRBV7-2 and TRBJ2-7, is GAGVSQSPSNKVTEKGKDVELRCDPISGHTALYWYRQSLGQGLEFLIYFQGNSAPDKSGLPSDRFSAERTGGSVSTLTIQRTQQEDSAVYLCASSATSGGPLSYEQYFGPGTRLTVT.

This rearrangement joins TRBV9 to TRBJ2-1; maybe TRBD2 (5 bases). The CDR3 consists of 15 residues. V was shortened by 4 bases and J by 8 bases, with 19 bases between the two germline ends. The germline CDR1 and CDR2 sequences are SGDLS and YYNGEE. The CDR3: CASSKLGLILDEQFF. Here the CDR3 DNA reads TGTGCCAGCAGCAAACTAGGCCTGATACTCGATGAGCAGTTCTTC.